This T cell receptor beta chain stems from a study of T cell repertoires in cytomegalovirus infection. Study-wide background: Recently identified HLA-C-restricted CMV epitopes and well-studied HLA-B-restricted CMV epitopes were used by the study. It was the public TCR beta signatures that indicated both CMV infection and matching HLA type. Study observations and caveats: Cumulative public TCR beta family frequency identified CMV carriers with the relevant HLA. What dominated the ex vivo response were HLA-C-restricted CMV-specific TCR beta clonotypes.

As for this clonotype: Its antigen is not known.

TCRdb reprocessed the reads via MiXCR and lists one record per CDR3 protein. Altogether some 500,000 distinct CDR3 sequences are present, 40% being singletons, with the ten largest covering about half. The V end was cut by 3 bases, the J end by 5 bases, with 16 bases between. The germline CDR1 and CDR2 sequences are LNHNV and YYDKDF (reference sequence). CDR3 length equals 16 residues. The clonotype was recovered from a human donor in good health (CMV status not recorded). Some clones in this sample may be carry-over from other donors' samples. The chain is built from TRBV15 and TRBJ2-2; D may be TRBD2 (5 bases). The sequenced sample was cultured PBMCs, obtained from culture after CMV antigen stimulation. Here the CDR3 DNA reads TGTGCCACCAGCAGTGGAAGTCCGGGAAAGACCGGGGAGCTGTTTTTT. Its translation is CATSSGSPGKTGELFF.